In this sample, the clone carrying this T cell receptor (beta chain) turned up a few times. Its antigen is unknown. These data are taken from a study of blood T cells in healthy people across ages. Study summary: Template switching recovered approximately one barcoded beta molecule for every two T cells. Overall study results and limits: Compared with aged donors, long-lived donors showed fewer expanded clones, suggesting selection.

For the second PCR, which ran for about 6 to 11 cycles, a sample-barcoded 5' primer and a J-beta primer mix were used. MiXCR, applied by TCRdb to the 5' RACE reads, yields one record per CDR3 protein. The sample includes just over 800,000 distinct CDR3 sequences, around 68% of them seen just once. The TCR comes from a man aged 25 to 40 in good health. Material for sequencing was blood.

CDR3 sequence: CASSRDRPNTGELFF. Written as DNA, the CDR3 is TGTGCCAGCAGTCGGGACAGACCGAACACCGGGGAGCTGTTTTTT. The chain couples TRBV12-3 or TRBV12-4 to TRBJ2-2, with 7 nucleotides matching TRBD1. Germline trimming cut 5 bases from V and 0 bases from J; bases unmatched to any gene: 3. This CDR3 is built from 15 residues.